This is a list of T cell receptor beta chains from one sample in a study of high-grade serous ovarian cancer treatment subgroups. Some clones are missing from TCRdb's copy, which holds only in-frame ones; the method was immunoSEQ multiplex PCR. This table holds fewer than 20,000 clones, approximately 76% found once. The specimen was tumor tissue. The receptors derive from a human donor with high-grade serous ovarian cancer. Both conserved end residues are part of each CDR3. Each record gives: CDR3 DNA, CDR3 protein, V gene, D gene, J gene, clone size. D genes are given only for firm matches. Size is omitted from some rows. Given values are once, few, many or a class for expanded clones.

TGTGCCAGCAGCGTAGATCGTGTGGATACGCAGTATTTT	CASSVDRVDTQYF	TRBV9	-	TRBJ2-3	-
TGTGCCAGCAGCTTAGACAGGGGTCAAGAGACCCAGTACTTC	CASSLDRGQETQYF	TRBV7-9	TRBD1	TRBJ2-5	-
TGTGCCAGCAGCTCACAGTACGACAATGAGCAGTTCTTC	CASSSQYDNEQFF	TRBV7-3	-	TRBJ2-1	-
TGTGCCAGCCACGCAGGGGAGAACACCGGGGAGCTGTTTTTT	CASHAGENTGELFF	TRBV6-5	-	TRBJ2-2	-
TGTGCCAGCAGCTCTCGACTCGCAGGGTACTCTGGGGCCAACGTCCTGACTTTC	CASSSRLAGYSGANVLTF	TRBV11-2	-	TRBJ2-6	-
TGTGCCAGCAGCTTAGCTCGGGGAAACTCTGGAAACACCATATATTTT	CASSLARGNSGNTIYF	TRBV7-8	-	TRBJ1-3	-
TGTGCCAGCAGCCTAAACAGGGGCGTCAAAAATAATTCACCCCTCCACTTT	CASSLNRGVKNNSPLHF	TRBV4-2	TRBD1	TRBJ1-6	-
TGTGCCAGCTCACCACCGTCACGGAGCTCTGGAAACACCATATATTTT	CASSPPSRSSGNTIYF	TRBV18	-	TRBJ1-3	-
TGTGCCAGTAGTATACCAGGGGGCGGCTATGGCTACACCTTC	CASSIPGGGYGYTF	TRBV19	TRBD1	TRBJ1-2	-
TGTGCCAGTAGTATCCGGGACAGGGTTTTCTCTGGAAACACCATATATTTT	CASSIRDRVFSGNTIYF	TRBV19	TRBD1	TRBJ1-3	-
TGTGCCAGCAGCCAAAGTGTCCTCAATCAGCCCCAGCATTTT	CASSQSVLNQPQHF	TRBV16	-	TRBJ1-5	few
TGCGCCAGCAGCTTGGCGGCAGGGAATGAAAAACTGTTTTTT	CASSLAAGNEKLFF	TRBV5-1	-	TRBJ1-4	few
TGCGCCAGCAGCCCCTGGACAGGGGGTGTTGAGCAGTTCTTC	CASSPWTGGVEQFF	TRBV5-1	TRBD1	TRBJ2-1	-
TGTGCCAGCAGTGACTCGGCGGGGGGTGGCACCGGGGAGCTGTTTTTT	CASSDSAGGGTGELFF	TRBV6-4	TRBD2	TRBJ2-2	-
TGCAGCGTTGAAACGGACACGAGGAGCAGGTTCTTC	CSVETDTRSRFF	TRBV29-1	-	TRBJ2-1	-
TGTGCCAGCAACGGACAGAGCTCTGGGGCCAACGTCCTGACTTTC	CASNGQSSGANVLTF	TRBV28	-	TRBJ2-6	once
TGTGCCATTATTAGGACAGGGGCCCCCTACGAGCAGTACTTC	CAIIRTGAPYEQYF	TRBV7-2	TRBD1	TRBJ2-7	-
TGTGCCAGCAGCTTAGCGGGGGTAGGTTCACCCCTCCACTTT	CASSLAGVGSPLHF	TRBV7-6	-	TRBJ1-6	-
TGTGCCAGCATCTCCCCCGGGGAGCTGTTTTTT	CASISPGELFF	TRBV5-6	-	TRBJ2-2	-
TGTGCCAGCAGCTCTTCTAGCGGGGGCTACTACAATGAGCAGTTCTTC	CASSSSSGGYYNEQFF	TRBV7-2	TRBD2	TRBJ2-1	-
TGTGCCATCAGTGACCAGGGGGCCGACGAAAAACTGTTTTTT	CAISDQGADEKLFF	TRBV10-3	TRBD1	TRBJ1-4	-
TGTGCCAGCAGCTTAGGACAGGGACAGGGCGGCTACACCTTC	CASSLGQGQGGYTF	TRBV7-6	TRBD1	TRBJ1-2	few
TGTGCCAGTAGTCCTGTATACGGGAACACTGAAGCTTTCTTT	CASSPVYGNTEAFF	TRBV19	-	TRBJ1-1	once
TGCAGCGTTGAATCTAAAACCGGGACAGGGTATGTGACCTATGGCTACACCTTC	CSVESKTGTGYVTYGYTF	TRBV29-1	TRBD1	TRBJ1-2	-
TGTGCCAGCAGCAAAGCGGAAATAGCGGGCGCCCTCCCCTACAATGAGCAGTTCTTC	CASSKAEIAGALPYNEQFF	TRBV21-1	-	TRBJ2-1	-
TGTGCCAGCAGCTTAGACCCACCGGGACTAGCGGGGGGCGAGCAGTACTTC	CASSLDPPGLAGGEQYF	TRBV7-2	TRBD2	TRBJ2-7	-
TGTGCCAGCCGTGGGCCGGGTGACGGGGGGAATCAGCCCCAGCATTTT	CASRGPGDGGNQPQHF	TRBV2	-	TRBJ1-5	-
TGTGCCAGCAGGATGACTGTGAGGGAGACCCAGTACTTC	CASRMTVRETQYF	TRBV2	-	TRBJ2-5	-
TGTGCCAGCAGCCCACCGCGCCCATGGATAGCGGGCACAGATACGCAGTATTTT	CASSPPRPWIAGTDTQYF	TRBV9	-	TRBJ2-3	once
TGTGCCAGCACCACGACTAGCGGGGGGTACTCCTACGAGCAGTACTTC	CASTTTSGGYSYEQYF	TRBV27	TRBD2	TRBJ2-7	-
TGTGCCAGCAGGAGGGACATGACGCTGGGTACGCAGTATTTT	CASRRDMTLGTQYF	TRBV6-1	-	TRBJ2-3	-
TGTGCCAGCAGTGAGGGACAGGGCTCCTACGAGCAGTACTTC	CASSEGQGSYEQYF	TRBV6-5	TRBD1	TRBJ2-7	-
TGTGCCTCCAGGATGAATAATTCACCCCTCCACTTT	CASRMNNSPLHF	TRBV6-5	-	TRBJ1-6	-
TGTGCCAGCAGCATTACAGGCCAGGGGATGAACACTGAAGCTTTCTTT	CASSITGQGMNTEAFF	TRBV5-4	-	TRBJ1-1	-
TGTGCCAGCAGCTTAGCAGGGGCGGACTATGGCTACACCTTC	CASSLAGADYGYTF	TRBV7-2	-	TRBJ1-2	-
TGTGCCTGGAGCAGGGGCTCCCGAGGGGAGACCCAGTACTTC	CAWSRGSRGETQYF	TRBV30	-	TRBJ2-5	-
TGTGCCAGCAGTGTACTACTAGCGAGGGGGACAGATACGCAGTATTTT	CASSVLLARGTDTQYF	TRBV2	-	TRBJ2-3	-
TGCGCCAGCAGCCCCGGACTAGCGGGGTCAAACGAGCAGTTCTTC	CASSPGLAGSNEQFF	TRBV5-1	TRBD2	TRBJ2-1	once
TGTGCCAGCAGCCGTGAGGGGGGTGAAGCTTTCTTT	CASSREGGEAFF	TRBV11-3	-	TRBJ1-1	-
TGTGCCAGCACGGGACTCAGCACAGATACGCAGTATTTT	CASTGLSTDTQYF	TRBV2	-	TRBJ2-3	-
TGTGCCAGCAGTCCGGTTAGCAATTCACCCCTCCACTTT	CASSPVSNSPLHF	TRBV27	-	TRBJ1-6	-
TGTGCCAGCAGGGGGGGGAGCTCCGCGTATAATTCACCCCTCCACTTT	CASRGGSSAYNSPLHF	TRBV7-2	-	TRBJ1-6	-
TGTGCCAGCAGTTACGGGTTGGGAAAATACGAGCAGTACTTC	CASSYGLGKYEQYF	TRBV6-5	-	TRBJ2-7	few
TGCGCCAGCAAGGGGGACAGGCGGGGGGCGGACGAGCAGTACTTC	CASKGDRRGADEQYF	TRBV4-3	-	TRBJ2-7	-
TGTGCCAGCAGCCAAGGTCCTAGCGGGGGTAGCGGCGGGGAGCTGTTTTTT	CASSQGPSGGSGGELFF	TRBV4-2	TRBD2	TRBJ2-2	-
TGTGCCAGCAGCTCCCAGACGGGACTAGCCGCGCAGTACTTC	CASSSQTGLAAQYF	TRBV5-4	TRBD2	TRBJ2-7	-
TGTGCCAGCAGCTTAGGGTATATACGACAGCTCACCGGGGAGCTGTTTTTT	CASSLGYIRQLTGELFF	TRBV5-6	-	TRBJ2-2	-
TGTGCCAGCAGTGATGTGGCGGCGTCTAGTGGCTACACCTTC	CASSDVAASSGYTF	TRBV6-1	-	TRBJ1-2	-